These T cell receptor beta chains were read from a single sample in a study of untreated major depressive disorder. Produced via immunoSEQ multiplex PCR; TCRdb's table is partial and in-frame only. The top ten hold more than 0.45% of the sample, which has tens of thousands of clones, under 90% seen once. Sequencing was done on a sample of CD4+ T cells from PBMCs. These receptors were taken from a middle-aged woman in good health. Each CDR3 is given with its conserved first and last residue. The D gene is left open where the match is weak. The size entry is marked missing in some rows and otherwise reads once, few, many or a size class.

>-|TRBV7-9|TRBJ1-5|-
TGTGCCAGCAGCTTAGAAGGAGGCCAGCCCCAGCATTTT
CASSLEGGQPQHF
>-|TRBV27|TRBJ2-5|-
TGTGCCAGCAGTTTATCGTGGGCACGGGAGACCCAGTACTTC
CASSLSWARETQYF
>-|TRBV30|TRBJ1-2|-
TGTGCCTGGGACGTATCCTCCTATGGCTACACCTTC
CAWDVSSYGYTF
>-|TRBV28|TRBJ2-2|-
TGTGCCAGCAGTTTATTGGGTCCCGGGGAGCTGTTTTTT
CASSLLGPGELFF
>-|TRBV5-1|TRBJ2-5|-
TGCGCCAGCAGCTTGGTTAGCGACCAAGAGACCCAGTACTTC
CASSLVSDQETQYF
>-|TRBV5-1|TRBJ2-5|-
TGCGCCAGCAGCGAACAAGAGACCCAGTACTTC
CASSEQETQYF
>-|TRBV7-9|TRBJ2-1|-
TGTGCCAGCAGCCCCCTGATGGATGAGCAGTTCTTC
CASSPLMDEQFF
>-|TRBV5-6|TRBJ2-1|-
TGTGCCAGCAGCCCAAGGGCGGGGAGCTCCTACAATGAGCAGTTCTTC
CASSPRAGSSYNEQFF
>-|TRBV28|TRBJ1-6|once
TGTGCCAGCAGTATGACAGGATATAATTCACCCCTCCACTTT
CASSMTGYNSPLHF
>-|TRBV2|TRBJ2-7|once
TGTGCCAGCAGTGACCCCTTCAGGGTTCCGGAGCAGTACTTC
CASSDPFRVPEQYF
>-|TRBV28|TRBJ2-7|once
TGTGCCAGCAGTTTAGGATACGAGCAGTACTTC
CASSLGYEQYF
>-|TRBV5-6|TRBJ1-1|-
TGTGCCAGCAGCCTGGTTCCGGTCGAGAACACTGAAGCTTTCTTT
CASSLVPVENTEAFF
>-|TRBV28|TRBJ2-7|-
TGTGCCAGCAGTTTAAACCCATACGAGCAGTACTTC
CASSLNPYEQYF
>-|TRBV19|TRBJ2-2|-
TGTGCCAGTAGTATAGGGTGGTGGGGTACCGGGGAGCTGTTTTTT
CASSIGWWGTGELFF